The 9 T cell receptor beta chains below were found in one sample sequenced in a study of monozygotic twins with inflammatory bowel disease. TCRdb reprocessed the 5' RACE reads and keeps a single row for each CDR3 protein, giving no DNA. The sample includes approximately 100,000 distinct CDR3 sequences. Sequenced input: blood. Receptors were obtained from a human donor with ulcerative colitis or Crohn's disease, or a healthy co-twin of an affected twin (not recorded which).

This chain joins TRBV4-3 and TRBJ1-1; absent DNA, TCRdb's TRBD1 call cannot be checked. Germline V CDR1 and CDR2: LGHNA, YSLEER. The CDR3 is 16 amino acids. CDR3 sequence reads: CASSQGTGSLGTEAFF.

The CDR3 loop reads CASIGHSSQPQHF. V gene TRBV28 combines with J gene TRBJ1-5; TCRdb calls TRBD1, which cannot be checked without DNA. The CDR3 is 13 amino acids. The V gene's germline CDR1 is MDHEN and CDR2 SYDVKM.

This chain joins TRBV6-5 and TRBJ1-6; TCRdb outputs TRBD1, but without DNA this stays unchecked. This CDR3 has 13 amino acids. Germline V CDR1 and CDR2: MNHEY, SVGAGI. The CDR3 sequence: CASRGRDVGPLHF.

The rearrangement links TRBV14 to TRBJ2-3. The germline V gene has CDR1 SGHDN and CDR2 FVKESK. This CDR3 has 12 residues. CDR3 residues: CASSQNQVTQYF.

CDR3 protein: CASSSRALSGRPYNEQFF. This chain links TRBV11-1 with TRBJ2-1; TCRdb lists TRBD2, though no DNA is available to test this call. CDR1 is SGHAT and CDR2 is FQDESV in the germline V gene (reference sequence). The CDR3 is 18 amino acids.

The chain is built from TRBV5-1 and TRBJ2-1. The CDR3 runs to 13 residues. Germline CDR1 and CDR2: SGHRS and YFSETQ. The CDR3 sequence is CASSVGLYNEQFF.

The chain recombines TRBV7-2 with TRBJ1-4; TCRdb proposes TRBD1, but this gene call is untestable without DNA. The CDR3 loop spans 13 amino acids. The germline V gene has CDR1 SGHTA and CDR2 FQGNSA. CDR3 region: CASRLGQREKLFF.

J is TRBJ2-3 and V is TRBV12-3 or TRBV12-4; lacking DNA, the TRBD2 call made by TCRdb goes unchecked. This CDR3 has 18 residues. The CDR3: CASSFSLAGGRLADTQYF.

The V gene is TRBV15, the J gene TRBJ2-1. The CDR3 consists of 14 residues. CDR1 and CDR2 (germline): LNHNV, YYDKDF (reference sequence). This CDR3 reads CATSRGRNSHEQFF.